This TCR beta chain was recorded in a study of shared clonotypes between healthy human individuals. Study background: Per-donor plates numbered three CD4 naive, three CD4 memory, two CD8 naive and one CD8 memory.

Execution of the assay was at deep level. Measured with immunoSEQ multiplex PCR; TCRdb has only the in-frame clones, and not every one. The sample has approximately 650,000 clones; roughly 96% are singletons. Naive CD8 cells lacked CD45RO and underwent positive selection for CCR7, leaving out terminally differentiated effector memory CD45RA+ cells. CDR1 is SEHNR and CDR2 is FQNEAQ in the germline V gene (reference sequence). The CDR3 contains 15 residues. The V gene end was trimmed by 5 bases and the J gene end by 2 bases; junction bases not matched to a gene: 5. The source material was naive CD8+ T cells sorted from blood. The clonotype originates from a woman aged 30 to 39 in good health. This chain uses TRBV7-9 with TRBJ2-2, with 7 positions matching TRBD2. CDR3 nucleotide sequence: TGTGCCAGCAGCCCGGGACTACCTAACACCGGGGAGCTGTTTTTT. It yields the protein CASSPGLPNTGELFF.